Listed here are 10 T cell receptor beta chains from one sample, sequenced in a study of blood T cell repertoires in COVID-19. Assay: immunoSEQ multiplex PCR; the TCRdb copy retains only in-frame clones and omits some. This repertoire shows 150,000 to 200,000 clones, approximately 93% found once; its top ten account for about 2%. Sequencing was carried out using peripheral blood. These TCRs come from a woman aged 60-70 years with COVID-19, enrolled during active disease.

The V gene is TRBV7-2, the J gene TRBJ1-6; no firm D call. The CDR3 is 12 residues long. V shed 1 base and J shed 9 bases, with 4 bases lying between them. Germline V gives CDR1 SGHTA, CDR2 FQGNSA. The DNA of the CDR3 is TGTGCCAGCAGCTTAGTCGGTTCACCCCTCCACTTT. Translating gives CASSLVGSPLHF.

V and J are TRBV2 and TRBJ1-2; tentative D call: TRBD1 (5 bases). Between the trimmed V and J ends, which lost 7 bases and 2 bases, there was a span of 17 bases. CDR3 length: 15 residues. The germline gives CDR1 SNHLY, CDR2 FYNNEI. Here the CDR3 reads CASNLAGIGNYGYTF. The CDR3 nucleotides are TGTGCCAGCAACCTCGCAGGGATAGGAAACTATGGCTACACCTTC.

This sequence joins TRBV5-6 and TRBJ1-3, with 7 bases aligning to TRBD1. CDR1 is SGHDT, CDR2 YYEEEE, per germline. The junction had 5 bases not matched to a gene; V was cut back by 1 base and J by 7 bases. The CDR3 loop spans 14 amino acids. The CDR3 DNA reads TGTGCCAGCAGCTTGTGGAAACAGGGGAACACCATATATTTT. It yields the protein CASSLWKQGNTIYF.

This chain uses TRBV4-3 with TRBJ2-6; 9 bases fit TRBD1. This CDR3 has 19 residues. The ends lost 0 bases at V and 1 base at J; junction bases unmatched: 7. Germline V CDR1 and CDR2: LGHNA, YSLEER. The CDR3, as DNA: TGCGCCAGCAGCCAAGATCTAAACAGGGGGCAGTCTGGGGCCAACGTCCTGACTTTC. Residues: CASSQDLNRGQSGANVLTF.

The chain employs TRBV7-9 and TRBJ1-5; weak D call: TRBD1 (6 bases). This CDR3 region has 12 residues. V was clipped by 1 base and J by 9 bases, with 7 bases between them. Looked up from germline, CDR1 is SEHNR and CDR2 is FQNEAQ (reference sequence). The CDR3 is CASSLVGGPQHF. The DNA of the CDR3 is TGTGCCAGCAGCTTAGTAGGGGGGCCCCAGCATTTT. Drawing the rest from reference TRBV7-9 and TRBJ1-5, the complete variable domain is DTGVSQNPRHKITKRGQNVTFRCDPISEHNRLYWYRQTLGQGPEFLTYFQNEAQLEKSRLLSDRFSAERPKGSFSTLEIQRTEQGDSAMYLCASSLVGGPQHFGDGTRLSIL.

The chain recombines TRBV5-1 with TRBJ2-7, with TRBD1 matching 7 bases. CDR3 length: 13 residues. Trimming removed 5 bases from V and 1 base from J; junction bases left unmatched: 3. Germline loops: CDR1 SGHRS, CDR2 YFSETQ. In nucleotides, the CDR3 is TGCGCCAGCAGACCGACAGGGTCCTACGAGCAGTACTTC. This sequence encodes CASRPTGSYEQYF.

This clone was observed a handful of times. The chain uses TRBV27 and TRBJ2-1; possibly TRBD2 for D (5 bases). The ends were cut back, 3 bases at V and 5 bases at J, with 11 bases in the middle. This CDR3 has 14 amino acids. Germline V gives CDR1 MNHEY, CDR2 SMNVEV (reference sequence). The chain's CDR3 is CASSFQRPNNEQFF. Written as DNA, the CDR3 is TGTGCCAGCAGTTTTCAGCGGCCCAACAATGAGCAGTTCTTC.

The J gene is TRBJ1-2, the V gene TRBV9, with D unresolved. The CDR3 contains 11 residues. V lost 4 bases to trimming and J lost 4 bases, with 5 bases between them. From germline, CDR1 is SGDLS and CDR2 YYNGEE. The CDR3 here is CASSHSYGYTF. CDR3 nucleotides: TGTGCCAGCAGCCACAGCTATGGCTACACCTTC. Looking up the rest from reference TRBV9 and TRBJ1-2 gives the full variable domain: DSGVTQTPKHLITATGQRVTLRCSPRSGDLSVYWYQQSLDQGLQFLIQYYNGEERAKGNILERFSAQQFPDLHSELNLSSLELGDSALYFCASSHSYGYTFGSGTRLTVV.

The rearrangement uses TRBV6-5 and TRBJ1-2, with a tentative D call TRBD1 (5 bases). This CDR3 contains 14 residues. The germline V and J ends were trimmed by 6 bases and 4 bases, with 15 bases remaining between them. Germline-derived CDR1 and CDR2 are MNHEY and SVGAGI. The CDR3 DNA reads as TGTGCCAGCAGCGACCGCGGGGGATTCTATGGCTACACCTTC. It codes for CASSDRGGFYGYTF.

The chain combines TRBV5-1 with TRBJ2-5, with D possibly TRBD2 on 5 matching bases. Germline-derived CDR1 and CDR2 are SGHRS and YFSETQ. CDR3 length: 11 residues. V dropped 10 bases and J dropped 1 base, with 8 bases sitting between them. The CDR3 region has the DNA TGCGCCTGCGGGCCCCAAGAGACCCAGTACTTC. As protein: CACGPQETQYF. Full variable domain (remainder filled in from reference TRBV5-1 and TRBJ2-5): KAGVTQTPRYLIKTRGQQVTLSCSPISGHRSVSWYQQTPGQGLQFLFEYFSETQRNKGNFPGRFSGRQFSNSRSEMNVSTLELGDSALYLCACGPQETQYFGPGTRLLVL.